This T cell receptor (beta chain) appears in the sequencing data of a study of blood T cell repertoires in COVID-19 (dated by TCRdb to about 2020). Some background on the complete study: Samples from collaborators originated in the United States, Italy and Spain and spanned both the acute and convalescent phases of COVID-19. The prospective study material was composed of cDNA or gDNA derived from T cells, B-cell-depleted T cells, or PBMCs. The dataset comprised deeply sampled blood TCRbeta repertoires from subjects exposed to, actively infected with, or recovered from COVID-19. A freely available public database, intended as a resource for researchers studying the immune response to SARS-CoV-2, is where the repertoires were released. The samples were drawn from two sources: the first 160 participants of the ongoing ImmuneRACE study, and 950 to 1,500 subjects contributed by 6 global collaborators. Nearly every sample came with metadata listing a de-identified subject ID, COVID-19 status, age in years and sex. Where available, HLA class I and class II types were taken from metadata supplied by the sample provider and were not determined by assay-based typing. Summary of the overall study and its limitations: The amount of clinical and demographic metadata varied by source and participant and was provided uncurated.

Each collaborating institution followed its own protocols to collect whole blood in K2EDTA tubes. For TCRbeta analysis, collaborator samples were shipped as frozen whole blood, as isolated PBMCs, or as DNA extracted from either sample type. TCRbeta CDR3 regions were amplified from genomic DNA using the immunoSEQ Assay, a bias-controlled multiplex PCR. In the paper's pipeline: Nucleated cell counts per sample were estimated from amplification of reference gene primers within the assay. To quantify the absolute abundance of each unique TCRbeta CDR3 rearrangement, sequence reads were collapsed and filtered. For each sample, productive Simpson clonality was calculated as the square root of Simpson's diversity index across productive rearrangements. TCRdb took this table from immuneACCESS and kept in-frame rearrangements with V and J called. Such tables lack part of the clones; where checked against another copy, unresolved V genes explain under half of the gap, and the rest is unexplained. V and J calls and clone size are copied from that table; D and trimming were computed from the DNA. The sample records some 200,000 clones, more than 75% of which are singletons. The ten top clones hold approximately 12% of the sample.

CDR3 length: 15 amino acids, cysteine to phenylalanine. Here the CDR3 DNA is all that survives: 45 bases in frame from base 1. CDR1 and CDR2 (SGHTS, YDEGEE) derive from the germline V gene. V is cut by 5 bases and J by 5 bases, and the space between the germline ends is 19 bases. As for this clone: Its antigen is still unknown. No base quality values were provided; no much bigger clone lies one nucleotide off.

Recombination connected TRBV5-8 to TRBJ2-5, and TRBD1 may be the D gene, going by 6 matching bases. The sequence came from a woman in her thirties or forties with acute or convalescent COVID-19. Sequencing input: peripheral blood. This receptor has the CDR3 CASRKGDRVGETQYF. The sequenced DNA: TGTGCCAGCAGGAAGGGGGACCGCGTGGGGGAGACCCAGTACTTC.